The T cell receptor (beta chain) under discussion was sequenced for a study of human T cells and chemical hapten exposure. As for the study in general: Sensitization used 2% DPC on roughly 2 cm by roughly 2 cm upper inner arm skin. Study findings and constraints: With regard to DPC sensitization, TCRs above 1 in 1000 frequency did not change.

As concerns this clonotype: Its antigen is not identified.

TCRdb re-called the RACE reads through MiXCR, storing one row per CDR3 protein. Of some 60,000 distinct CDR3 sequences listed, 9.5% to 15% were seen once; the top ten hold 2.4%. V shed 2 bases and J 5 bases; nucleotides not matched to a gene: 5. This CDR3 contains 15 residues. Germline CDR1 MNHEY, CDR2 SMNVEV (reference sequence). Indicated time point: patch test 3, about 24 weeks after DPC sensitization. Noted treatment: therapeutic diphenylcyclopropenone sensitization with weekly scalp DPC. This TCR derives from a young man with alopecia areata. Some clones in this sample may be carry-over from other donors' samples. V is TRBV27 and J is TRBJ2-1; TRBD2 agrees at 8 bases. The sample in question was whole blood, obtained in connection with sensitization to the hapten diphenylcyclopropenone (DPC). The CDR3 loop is CASSLTAGAHNEQFF. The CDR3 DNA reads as TGTGCCAGCAGTTTAACAGCGGGGGCCCACAATGAGCAGTTCTTC.